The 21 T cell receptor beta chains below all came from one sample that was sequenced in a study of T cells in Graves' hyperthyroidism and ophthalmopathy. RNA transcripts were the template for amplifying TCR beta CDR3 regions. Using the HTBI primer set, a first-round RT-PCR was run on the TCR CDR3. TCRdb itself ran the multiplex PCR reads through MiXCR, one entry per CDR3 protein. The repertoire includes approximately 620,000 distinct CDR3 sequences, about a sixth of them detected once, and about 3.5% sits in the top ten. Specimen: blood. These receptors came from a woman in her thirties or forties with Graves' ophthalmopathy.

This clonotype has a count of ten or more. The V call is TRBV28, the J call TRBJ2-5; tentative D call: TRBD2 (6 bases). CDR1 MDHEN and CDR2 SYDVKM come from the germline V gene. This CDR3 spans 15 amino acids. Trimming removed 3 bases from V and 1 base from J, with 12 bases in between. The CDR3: CASSFAGGIQETQYF. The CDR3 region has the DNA TGTGCCAGCAGTTTCGCCGGCGGGATCCAAGAGACCCAGTACTTC.

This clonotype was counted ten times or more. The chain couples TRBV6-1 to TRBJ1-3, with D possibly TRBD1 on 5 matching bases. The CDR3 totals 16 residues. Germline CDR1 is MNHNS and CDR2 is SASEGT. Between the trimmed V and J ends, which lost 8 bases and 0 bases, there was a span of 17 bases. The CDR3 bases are TGTGCCAGCTCGAGTCCAGGGTCGGACTCTGGAAACACCATATATTTT. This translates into CASSSPGSDSGNTIYF.

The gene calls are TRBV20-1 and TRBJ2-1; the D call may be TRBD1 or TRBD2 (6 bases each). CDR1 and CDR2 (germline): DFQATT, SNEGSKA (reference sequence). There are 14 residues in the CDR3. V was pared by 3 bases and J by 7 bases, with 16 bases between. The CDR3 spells CSASERGLGNEQFF. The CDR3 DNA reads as TGCAGTGCTAGTGAACGGGGGCTCGGGAATGAGCAGTTCTTC.

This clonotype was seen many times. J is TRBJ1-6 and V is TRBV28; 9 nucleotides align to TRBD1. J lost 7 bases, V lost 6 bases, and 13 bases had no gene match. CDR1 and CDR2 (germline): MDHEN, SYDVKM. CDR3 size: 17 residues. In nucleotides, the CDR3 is TGTGCCAGCAGCCCTCTATTACAGGGGGCGGGGAATTCACCCCTCCACTTT. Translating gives CASSPLLQGAGNSPLHF.

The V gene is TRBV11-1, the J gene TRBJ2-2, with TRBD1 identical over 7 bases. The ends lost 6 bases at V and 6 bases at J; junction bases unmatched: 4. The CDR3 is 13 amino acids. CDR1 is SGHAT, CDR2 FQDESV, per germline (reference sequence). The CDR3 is CASRPGTAGELFF. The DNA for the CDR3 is TGTGCCAGCAGGCCCGGGACAGCCGGGGAGCTGTTTTTT.

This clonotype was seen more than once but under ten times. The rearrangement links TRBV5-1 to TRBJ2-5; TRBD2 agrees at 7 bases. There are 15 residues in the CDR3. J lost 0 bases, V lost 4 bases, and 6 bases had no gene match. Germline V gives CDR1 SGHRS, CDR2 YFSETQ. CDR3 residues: CASSAGLEYQETQYF. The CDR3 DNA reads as TGCGCCAGCAGCGCAGGACTAGAATACCAAGAGACCCAGTACTTC.

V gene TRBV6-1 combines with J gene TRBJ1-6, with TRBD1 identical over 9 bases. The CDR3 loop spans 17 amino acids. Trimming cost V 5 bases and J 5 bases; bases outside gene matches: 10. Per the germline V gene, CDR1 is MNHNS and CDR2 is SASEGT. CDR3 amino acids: CASSFAPGTGNNSPLHF. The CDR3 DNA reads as TGTGCCAGCAGTTTCGCCCCCGGGACAGGGAATAATTCACCCCTCCACTTT.

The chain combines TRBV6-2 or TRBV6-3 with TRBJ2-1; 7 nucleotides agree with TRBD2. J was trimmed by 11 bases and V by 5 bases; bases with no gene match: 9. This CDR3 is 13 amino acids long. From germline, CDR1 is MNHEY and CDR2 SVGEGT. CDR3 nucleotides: TGTGCCAGCAGTCAGGGACTACCTCAAAAGCAGTTCTTC. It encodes CASSQGLPQKQFF.

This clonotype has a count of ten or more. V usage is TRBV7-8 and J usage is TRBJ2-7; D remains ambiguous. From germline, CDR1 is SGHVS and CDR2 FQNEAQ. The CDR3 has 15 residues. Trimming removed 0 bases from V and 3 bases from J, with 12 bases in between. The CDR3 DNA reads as TGTGCCAGCAGCTTAGCAGGAAATCGATACTACGAGCAGTACTTC. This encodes CASSLAGNRYYEQYF.

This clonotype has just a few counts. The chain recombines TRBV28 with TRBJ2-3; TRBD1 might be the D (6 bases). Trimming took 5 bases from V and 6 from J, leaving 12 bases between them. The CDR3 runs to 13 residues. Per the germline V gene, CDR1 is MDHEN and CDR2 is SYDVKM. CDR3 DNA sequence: TGTGCCAGCAGTCAGGGGTCCGTGGATACGCAGTATTTT. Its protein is CASSQGSVDTQYF. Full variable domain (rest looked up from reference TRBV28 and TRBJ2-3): DVKVTQSSRYLVKRTGEKVFLECVQDMDHENMFWYRQDPGLGLRLIYFSYDVKMKEKGDIPEGYSVSREKKERFSLILESASTNQTSMYLCASSQGSVDTQYFGPGTRLTVL.

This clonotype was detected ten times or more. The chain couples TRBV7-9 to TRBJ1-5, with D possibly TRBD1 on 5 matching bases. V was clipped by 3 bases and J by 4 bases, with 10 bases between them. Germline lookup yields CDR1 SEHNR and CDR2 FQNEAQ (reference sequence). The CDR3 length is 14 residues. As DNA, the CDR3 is TGTGCCAGCAGCTTGGGAGGGGTTAATCAGCCCCAGCATTTT. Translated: CASSLGGVNQPQHF.

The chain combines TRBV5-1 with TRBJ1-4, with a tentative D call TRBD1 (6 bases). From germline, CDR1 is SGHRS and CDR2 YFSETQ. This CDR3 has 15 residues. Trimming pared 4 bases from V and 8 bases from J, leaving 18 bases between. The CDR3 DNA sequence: TGCGCCAGCAGCCCGAGGGGGGAGGGCTACGAAAAACTGTTTTTT. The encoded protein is CASSPRGEGYEKLFF.

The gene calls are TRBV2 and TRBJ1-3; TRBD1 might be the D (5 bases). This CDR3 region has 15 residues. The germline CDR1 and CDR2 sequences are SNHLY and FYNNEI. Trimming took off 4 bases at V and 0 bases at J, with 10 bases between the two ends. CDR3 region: CASSAPGGSGNTIYF. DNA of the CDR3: TGTGCCAGCAGTGCCCCGGGGGGCTCTGGAAACACCATATATTTT.

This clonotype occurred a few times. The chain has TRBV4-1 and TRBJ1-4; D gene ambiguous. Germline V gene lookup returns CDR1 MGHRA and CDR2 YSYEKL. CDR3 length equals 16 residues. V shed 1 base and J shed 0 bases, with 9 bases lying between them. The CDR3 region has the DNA TGCGCCAGCAGCCAAGGCAGTGACGCAACTAATGAAAAACTGTTTTTT. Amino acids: CASSQGSDATNEKLFF.

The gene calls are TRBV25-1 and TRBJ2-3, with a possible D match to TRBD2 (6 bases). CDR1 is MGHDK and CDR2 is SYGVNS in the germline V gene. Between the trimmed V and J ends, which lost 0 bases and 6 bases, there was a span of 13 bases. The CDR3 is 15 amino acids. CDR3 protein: CASSEYKSGRDTQYF. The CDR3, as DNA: TGTGCCAGCAGTGAATATAAGAGCGGGCGGGATACGCAGTATTTT.

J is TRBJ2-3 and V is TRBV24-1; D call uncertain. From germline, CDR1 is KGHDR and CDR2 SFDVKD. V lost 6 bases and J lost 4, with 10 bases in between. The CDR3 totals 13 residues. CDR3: CATSPGVSDTQYF. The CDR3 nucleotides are TGTGCCACCAGTCCTGGGGTTTCAGATACGCAGTATTTT.

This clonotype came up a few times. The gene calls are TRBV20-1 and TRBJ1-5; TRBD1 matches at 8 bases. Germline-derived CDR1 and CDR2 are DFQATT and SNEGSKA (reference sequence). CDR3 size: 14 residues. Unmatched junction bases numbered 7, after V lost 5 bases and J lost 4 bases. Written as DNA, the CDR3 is TGCAGTGCTTCCGACAGGGGAGTGAATCAGCCCCAGCATTTT. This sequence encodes CSASDRGVNQPQHF.

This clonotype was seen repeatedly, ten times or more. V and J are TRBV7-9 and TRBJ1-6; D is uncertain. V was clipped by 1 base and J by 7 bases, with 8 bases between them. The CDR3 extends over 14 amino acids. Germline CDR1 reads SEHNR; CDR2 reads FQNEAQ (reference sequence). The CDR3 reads CASSLEVANSPLHF. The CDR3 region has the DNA TGTGCCAGCAGCTTAGAGGTGGCAAATTCACCCCTCCACTTT.

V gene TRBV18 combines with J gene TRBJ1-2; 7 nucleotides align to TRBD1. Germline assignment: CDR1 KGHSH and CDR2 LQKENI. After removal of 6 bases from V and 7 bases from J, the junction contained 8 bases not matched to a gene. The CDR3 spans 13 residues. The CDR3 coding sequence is TGTGCCAGCTCGATTGACAGGGAGGCTGGCTACACCTTC. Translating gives CASSIDREAGYTF.

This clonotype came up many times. The CDR3 DNA reads as TGTGCCAGCAGTTTCGGACAGAGCAATCAGCCCCAGCATTTT. Protein product: CASSFGQSNQPQHF. This chain uses TRBV12-3 or TRBV12-4 with TRBJ1-5, with D maybe TRBD1 (6 bases). CDR3 length: 14 residues. The germline V and J ends were trimmed by 3 bases and 1 base, with 7 bases remaining between them.

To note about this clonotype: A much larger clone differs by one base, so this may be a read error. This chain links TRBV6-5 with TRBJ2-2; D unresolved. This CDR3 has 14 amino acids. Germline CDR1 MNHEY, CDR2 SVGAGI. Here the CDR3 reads CASSYGVNIGELFF. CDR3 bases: TGTGCCAGCAGTTACGGCGTGAACATCGGGGAGCTGTTTTTT.